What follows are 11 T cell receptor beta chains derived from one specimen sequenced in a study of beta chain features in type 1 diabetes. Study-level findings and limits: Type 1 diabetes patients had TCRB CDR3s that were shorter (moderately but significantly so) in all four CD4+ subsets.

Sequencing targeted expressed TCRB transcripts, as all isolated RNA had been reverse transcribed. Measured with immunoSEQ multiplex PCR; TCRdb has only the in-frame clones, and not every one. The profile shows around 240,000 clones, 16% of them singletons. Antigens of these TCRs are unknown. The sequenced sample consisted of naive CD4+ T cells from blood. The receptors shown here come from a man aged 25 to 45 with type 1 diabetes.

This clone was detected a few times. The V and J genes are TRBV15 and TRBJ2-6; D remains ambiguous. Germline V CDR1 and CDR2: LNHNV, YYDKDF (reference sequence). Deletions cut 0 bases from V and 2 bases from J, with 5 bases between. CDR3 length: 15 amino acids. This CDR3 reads CATSRDPTGANVLTF. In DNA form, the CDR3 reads TGTGCCACCAGCAGAGACCCAACTGGGGCCAACGTCCTGACTTTC.

The CDR3 DNA sequence: TGTGCCAGCAGCTTTAACGGTAACAATGAGCAGTTCTTC. Protein product: CASSFNGNNEQFF. The chain links TRBV7-9 to TRBJ2-1; no clear D. The CDR3 has 13 residues. The V gene lost 3 bases and the J gene lost 5 bases, with 8 bases spanning the gap. Per germline, CDR1 SEHNR and CDR2 FQNEAQ (reference sequence).

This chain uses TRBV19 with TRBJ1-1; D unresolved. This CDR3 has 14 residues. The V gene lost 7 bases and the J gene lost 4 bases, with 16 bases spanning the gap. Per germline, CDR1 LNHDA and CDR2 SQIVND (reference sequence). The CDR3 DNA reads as TGTGCCAGTAAACCAGGCGGGTACGGCACTGAAGCTTTCTTT. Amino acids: CASKPGGYGTEAFF.

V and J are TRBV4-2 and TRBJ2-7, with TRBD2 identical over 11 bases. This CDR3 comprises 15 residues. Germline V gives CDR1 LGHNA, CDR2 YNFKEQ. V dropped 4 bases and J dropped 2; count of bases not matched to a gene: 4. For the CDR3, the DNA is TGTGCCAGCAGCCTAGGGACTAGCGGTCCCTACGAGCAGTACTTC. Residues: CASSLGTSGPYEQYF.

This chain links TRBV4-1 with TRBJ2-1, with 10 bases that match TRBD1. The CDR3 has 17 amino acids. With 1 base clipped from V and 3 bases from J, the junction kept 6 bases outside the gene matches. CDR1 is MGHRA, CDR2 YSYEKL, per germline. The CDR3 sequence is CASSQGVRTGGYNEQFF. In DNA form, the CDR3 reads TGCGCCAGCAGCCAAGGCGTACGGACAGGGGGCTACAATGAGCAGTTCTTC.

CDR3 nucleotides: TGTGCCAGCAGCTCGTTTCGAGGGGGGTTCACAGATACGCAGTATTTT. Amino acid sequence: CASSSFRGGFTDTQYF. The rearrangement links TRBV7-2 to TRBJ2-3; D is perhaps TRBD1 or TRBD2 (6 bases each). The CDR3 sequence is 16 residues long. Trimming pared 4 bases from V and 2 bases from J, leaving 16 bases between. CDR1 SGHTA and CDR2 FQGNSA come from the germline V gene.

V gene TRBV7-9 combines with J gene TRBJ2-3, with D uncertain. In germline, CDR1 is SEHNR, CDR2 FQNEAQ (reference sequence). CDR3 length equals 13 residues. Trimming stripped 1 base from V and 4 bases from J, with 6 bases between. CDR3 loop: CASSLDGADTQYF. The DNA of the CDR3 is TGTGCCAGCAGCTTAGATGGTGCAGATACGCAGTATTTT.

The CDR3 here is CASSSAGASGRFWQYF. The CDR3 DNA is TGTGCCAGCAGTTCCGCCGGGGCTAGCGGGAGATTCTGGCAGTACTTC. J is TRBJ2-7 and V is TRBV28, with 10 bases aligning to TRBD2. CDR1 and CDR2 (germline): MDHEN, SYDVKM. V lost 4 bases to trimming and J lost 9 bases; unmatched junction nucleotides: 15. The CDR3 contains 16 residues.

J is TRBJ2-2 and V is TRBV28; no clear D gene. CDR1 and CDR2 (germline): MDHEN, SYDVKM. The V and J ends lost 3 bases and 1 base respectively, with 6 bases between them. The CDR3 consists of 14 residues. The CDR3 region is CASSFDKNTGELFF. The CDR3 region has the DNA TGTGCCAGCAGTTTCGACAAGAACACCGGGGAGCTGTTTTTT.

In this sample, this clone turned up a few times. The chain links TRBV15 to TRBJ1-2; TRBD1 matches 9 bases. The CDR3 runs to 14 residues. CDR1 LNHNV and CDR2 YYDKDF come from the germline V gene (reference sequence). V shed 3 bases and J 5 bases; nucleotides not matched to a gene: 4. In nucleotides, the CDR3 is TGTGCCACCAGCAGGGACAGGGGACATTATGGCTACACCTTC. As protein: CATSRDRGHYGYTF.

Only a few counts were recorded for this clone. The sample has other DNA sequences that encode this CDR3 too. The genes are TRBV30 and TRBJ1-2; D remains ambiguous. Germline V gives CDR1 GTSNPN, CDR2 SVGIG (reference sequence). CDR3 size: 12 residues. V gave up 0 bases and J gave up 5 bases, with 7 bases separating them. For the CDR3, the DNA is TGTGCCTGGAGTGTAAGTGGGTATGGCTACACCTTC. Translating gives CAWSVSGYGYTF.